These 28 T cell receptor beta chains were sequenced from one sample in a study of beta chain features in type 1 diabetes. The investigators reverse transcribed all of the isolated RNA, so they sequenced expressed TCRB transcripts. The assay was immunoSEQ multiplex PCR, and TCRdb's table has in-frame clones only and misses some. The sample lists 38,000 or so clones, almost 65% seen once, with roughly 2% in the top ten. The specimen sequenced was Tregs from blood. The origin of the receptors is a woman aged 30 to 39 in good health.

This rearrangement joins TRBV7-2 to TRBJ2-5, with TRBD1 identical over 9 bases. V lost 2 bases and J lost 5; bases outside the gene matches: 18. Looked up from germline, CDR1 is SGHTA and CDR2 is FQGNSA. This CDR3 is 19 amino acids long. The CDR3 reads CASSLLGTGSYGEKETQYF. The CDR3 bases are TGTGCCAGCAGCTTACTAGGGACAGGGAGCTACGGTGAGAAGGAGACCCAGTACTTC.

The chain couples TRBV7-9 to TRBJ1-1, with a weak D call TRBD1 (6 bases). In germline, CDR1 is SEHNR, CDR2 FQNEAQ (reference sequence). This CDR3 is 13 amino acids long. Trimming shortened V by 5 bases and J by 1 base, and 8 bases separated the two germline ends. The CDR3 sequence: CASSTRGNTEAFF. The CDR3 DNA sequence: TGTGCCAGCAGCACCAGGGGGAACACTGAAGCTTTCTTT.

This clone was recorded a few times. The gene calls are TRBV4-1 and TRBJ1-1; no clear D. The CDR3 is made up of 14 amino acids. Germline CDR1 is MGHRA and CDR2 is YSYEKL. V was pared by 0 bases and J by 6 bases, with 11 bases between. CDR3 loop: CASSQDEGRAEAFF. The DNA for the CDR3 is TGCGCCAGCAGCCAAGATGAGGGTAGGGCTGAAGCTTTCTTT.

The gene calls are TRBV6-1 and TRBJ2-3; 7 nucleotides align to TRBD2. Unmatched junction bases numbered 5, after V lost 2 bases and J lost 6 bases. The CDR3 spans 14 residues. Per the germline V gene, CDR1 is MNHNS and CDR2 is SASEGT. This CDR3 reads CASSEPGRGDTQYF. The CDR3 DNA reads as TGTGCCAGCAGTGAACCGGGGCGGGGGGATACGCAGTATTTT.

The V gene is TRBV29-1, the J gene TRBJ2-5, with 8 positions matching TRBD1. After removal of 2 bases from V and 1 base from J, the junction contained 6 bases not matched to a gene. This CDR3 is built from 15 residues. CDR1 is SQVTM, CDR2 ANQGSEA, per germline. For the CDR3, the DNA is TGCAGCGTTGAATATTACAGGGGGTCCCAAGAGACCCAGTACTTC. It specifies CSVEYYRGSQETQYF.

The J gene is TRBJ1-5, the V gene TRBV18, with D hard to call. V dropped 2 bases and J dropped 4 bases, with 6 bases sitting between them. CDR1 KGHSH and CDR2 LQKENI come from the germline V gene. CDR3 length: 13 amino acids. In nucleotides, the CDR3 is TGTGCCAGCTCACCAGAACAAAATCAGCCCCAGCATTTT. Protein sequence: CASSPEQNQPQHF.

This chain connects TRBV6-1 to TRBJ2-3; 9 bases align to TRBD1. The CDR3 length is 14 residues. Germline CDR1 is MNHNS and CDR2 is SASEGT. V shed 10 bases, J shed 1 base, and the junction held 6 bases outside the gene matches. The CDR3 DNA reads TGTGCCATATCACAGGGGGCCGGCACAGATACGCAGTATTTT. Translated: CAISQGAGTDTQYF.

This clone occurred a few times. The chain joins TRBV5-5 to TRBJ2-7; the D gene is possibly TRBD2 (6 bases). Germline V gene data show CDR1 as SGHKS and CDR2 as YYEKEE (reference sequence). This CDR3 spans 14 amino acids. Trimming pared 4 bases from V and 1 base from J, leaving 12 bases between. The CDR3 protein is CASSVGLLSYEQYF. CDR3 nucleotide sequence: TGTGCCAGCAGCGTGGGACTCCTATCCTACGAGCAGTACTTC.

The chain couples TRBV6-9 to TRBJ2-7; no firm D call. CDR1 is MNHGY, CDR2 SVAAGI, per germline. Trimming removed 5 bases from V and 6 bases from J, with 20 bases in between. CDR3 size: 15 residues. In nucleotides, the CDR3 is TGTGCCAGCAGTCCCCTAACTGGAGCCTCGGGCGAGCAGTACTTC. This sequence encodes CASSPLTGASGEQYF.

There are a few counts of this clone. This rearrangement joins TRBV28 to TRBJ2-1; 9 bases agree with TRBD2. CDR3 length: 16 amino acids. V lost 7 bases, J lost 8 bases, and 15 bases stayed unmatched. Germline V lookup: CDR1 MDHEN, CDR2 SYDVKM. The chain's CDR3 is CASIAGGVAGEDEQFF. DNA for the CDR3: TGTGCCAGCATCGCCGGAGGGGTAGCGGGAGAGGATGAGCAGTTCTTC.

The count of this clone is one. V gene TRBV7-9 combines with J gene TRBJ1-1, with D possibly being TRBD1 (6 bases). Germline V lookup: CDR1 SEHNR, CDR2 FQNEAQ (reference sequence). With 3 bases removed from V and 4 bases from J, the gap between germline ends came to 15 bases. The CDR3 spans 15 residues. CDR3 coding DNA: TGTGCCAGCAGCTTCTACGACAGGCTGGGCACTGAAGCTTTCTTT. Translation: CASSFYDRLGTEAFF.

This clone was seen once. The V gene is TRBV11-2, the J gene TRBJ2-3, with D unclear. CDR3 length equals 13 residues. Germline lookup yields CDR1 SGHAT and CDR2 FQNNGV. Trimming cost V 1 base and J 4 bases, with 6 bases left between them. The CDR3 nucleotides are TGTGCCAGCAGCTTAGGGGCAGCAGATACGCAGTATTTT. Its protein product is CASSLGAADTQYF.

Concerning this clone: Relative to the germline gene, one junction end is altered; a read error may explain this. In nucleotides, the CDR3 is TGCAGCGTGTCACAGGGTTACGCGCAGTACTTC. Protein product: CSVSQGYAQYF. This chain links TRBV29-1 with TRBJ2-7, with a weak D call TRBD1 (6 bases). The CDR3 consists of 11 residues. Germline CDR1 and CDR2: SQVTM and ANQGSEA.

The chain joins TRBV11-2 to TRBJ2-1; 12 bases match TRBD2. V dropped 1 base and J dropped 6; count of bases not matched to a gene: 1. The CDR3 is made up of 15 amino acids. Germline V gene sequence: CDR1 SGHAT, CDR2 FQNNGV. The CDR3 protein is CASSLGLAGANEQFF. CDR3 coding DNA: TGTGCCAGCAGCTTAGGACTAGCGGGAGCCAATGAGCAGTTCTTC.

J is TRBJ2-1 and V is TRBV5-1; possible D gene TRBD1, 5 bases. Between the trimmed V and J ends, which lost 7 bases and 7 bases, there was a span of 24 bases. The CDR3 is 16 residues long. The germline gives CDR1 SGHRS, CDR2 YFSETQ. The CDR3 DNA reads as TGCGCCAGCCGGACCTCGACCAGGGTATCAGGAAATGAGCAGTTCTTC. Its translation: CASRTSTRVSGNEQFF.

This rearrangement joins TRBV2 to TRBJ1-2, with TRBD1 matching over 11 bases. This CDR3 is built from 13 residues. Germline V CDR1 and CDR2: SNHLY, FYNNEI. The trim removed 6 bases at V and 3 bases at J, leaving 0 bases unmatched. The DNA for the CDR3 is TGTGCCAGCAGGGGACAGGGGGACTATGGCTACACCTTC. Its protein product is CASRGQGDYGYTF.

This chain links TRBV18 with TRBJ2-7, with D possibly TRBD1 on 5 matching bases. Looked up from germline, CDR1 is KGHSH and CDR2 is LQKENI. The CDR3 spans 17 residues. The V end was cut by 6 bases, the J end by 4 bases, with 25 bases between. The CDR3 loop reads CASSSDRLGVSLYEQYF. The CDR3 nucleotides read TGTGCCAGCTCCTCAGACCGGTTAGGGGTCAGCCTTTACGAGCAGTACTTC.

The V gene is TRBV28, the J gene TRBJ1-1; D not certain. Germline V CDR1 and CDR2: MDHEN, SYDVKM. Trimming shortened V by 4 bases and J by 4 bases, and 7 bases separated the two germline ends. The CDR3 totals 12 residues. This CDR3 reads CASSSLSTEAFF. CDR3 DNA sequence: TGTGCCAGCAGTTCCCTTTCCACTGAAGCTTTCTTT.

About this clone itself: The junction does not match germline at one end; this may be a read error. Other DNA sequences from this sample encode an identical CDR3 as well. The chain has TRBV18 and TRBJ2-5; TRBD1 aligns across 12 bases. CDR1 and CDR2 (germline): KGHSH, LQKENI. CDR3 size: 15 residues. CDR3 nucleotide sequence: TGCGCCAGCTCGGCCGGGACAGGGGGCTTGGAGACCCAGTACTTC. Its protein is CASSAGTGGLETQYF.

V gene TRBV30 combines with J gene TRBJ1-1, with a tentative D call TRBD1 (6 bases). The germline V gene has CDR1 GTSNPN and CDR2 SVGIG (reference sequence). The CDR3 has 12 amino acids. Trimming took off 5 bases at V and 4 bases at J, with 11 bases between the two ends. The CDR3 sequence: CAWQGRSTEAFF. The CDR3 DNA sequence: TGTGCCTGGCAGGGGCGGAGCACTGAAGCTTTCTTT.

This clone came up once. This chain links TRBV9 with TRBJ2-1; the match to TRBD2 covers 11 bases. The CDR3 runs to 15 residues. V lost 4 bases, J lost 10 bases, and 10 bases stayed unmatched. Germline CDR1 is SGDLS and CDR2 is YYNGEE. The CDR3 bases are TGTGCCAGCAGCCTAACTGGACTAGCGGGCTGGGAGCAGTTCTTC. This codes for CASSLTGLAGWEQFF.

The CDR3 nucleotides are TGTGCCAGCAGCTCCTGGACAGGAATGAACACTGAAGCTTTCTTT. As protein: CASSSWTGMNTEAFF. The chain has TRBV13 and TRBJ1-1; 7 nucleotides align to TRBD1. There are 15 residues in the CDR3. Looked up from germline, CDR1 is PRHDT and CDR2 is FYEKMQ (reference sequence). Losses at the gene ends were 4 bases for V and 0 bases for J; bases not matched to a gene: 5.

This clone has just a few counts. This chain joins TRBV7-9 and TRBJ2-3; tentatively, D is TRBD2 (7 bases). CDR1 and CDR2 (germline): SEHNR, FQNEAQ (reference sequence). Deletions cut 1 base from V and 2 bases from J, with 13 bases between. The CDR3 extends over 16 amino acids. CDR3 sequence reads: CASSLELAGATDTQYF. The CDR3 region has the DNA TGTGCCAGCAGCTTAGAGTTGGCGGGGGCCACAGATACGCAGTATTTT.

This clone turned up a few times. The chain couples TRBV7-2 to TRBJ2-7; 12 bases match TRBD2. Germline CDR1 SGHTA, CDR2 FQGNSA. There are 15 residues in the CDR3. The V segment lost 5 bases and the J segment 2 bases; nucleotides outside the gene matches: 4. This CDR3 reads CASSLLAGGAYEQYF. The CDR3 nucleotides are TGTGCCAGCAGCCTGCTAGCGGGAGGGGCCTACGAGCAGTACTTC.

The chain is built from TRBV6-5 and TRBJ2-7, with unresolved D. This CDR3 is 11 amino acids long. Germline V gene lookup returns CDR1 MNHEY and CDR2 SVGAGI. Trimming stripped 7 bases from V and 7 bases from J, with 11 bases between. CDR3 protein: CASTRYGEQYF. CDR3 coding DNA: TGTGCCAGCACCAGGTATGGTGAGCAGTACTTC.

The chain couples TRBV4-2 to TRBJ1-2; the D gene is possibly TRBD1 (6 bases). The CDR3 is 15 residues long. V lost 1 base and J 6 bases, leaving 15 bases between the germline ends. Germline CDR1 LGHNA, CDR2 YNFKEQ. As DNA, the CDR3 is TGTGCCAGCAGCCAAGTTGGCGGCGGGGGCAATGGCTACACCTTC. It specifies CASSQVGGGGNGYTF.

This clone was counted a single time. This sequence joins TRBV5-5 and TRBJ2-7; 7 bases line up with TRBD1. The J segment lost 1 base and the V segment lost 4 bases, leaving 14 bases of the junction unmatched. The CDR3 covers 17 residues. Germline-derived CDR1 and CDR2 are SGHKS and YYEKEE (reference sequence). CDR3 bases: TGTGCCAGCAGCCCGTCGGGACAGTTAGGCCTTTCCTACGAGCAGTACTTC. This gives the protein CASSPSGQLGLSYEQYF.

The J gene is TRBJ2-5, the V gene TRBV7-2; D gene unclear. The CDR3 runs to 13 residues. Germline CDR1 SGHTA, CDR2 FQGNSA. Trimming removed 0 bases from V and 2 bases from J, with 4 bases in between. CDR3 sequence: CASSLAAQETQYF. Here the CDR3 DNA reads TGTGCCAGCAGCTTAGCGGCACAAGAGACCCAGTACTTC.